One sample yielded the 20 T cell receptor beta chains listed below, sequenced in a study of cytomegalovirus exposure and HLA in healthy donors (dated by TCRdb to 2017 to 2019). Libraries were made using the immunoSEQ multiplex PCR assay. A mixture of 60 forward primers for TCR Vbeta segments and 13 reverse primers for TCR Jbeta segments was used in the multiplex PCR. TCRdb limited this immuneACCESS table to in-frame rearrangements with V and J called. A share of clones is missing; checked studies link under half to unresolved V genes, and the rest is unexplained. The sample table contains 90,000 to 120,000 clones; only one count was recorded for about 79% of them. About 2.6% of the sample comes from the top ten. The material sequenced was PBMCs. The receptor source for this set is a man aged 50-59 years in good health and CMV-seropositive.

In DNA, the CDR3 is TGTGCCAGCAGTCCCTTTAGCGGGGATAACACCGGGGAGCTGTTTTTT. As protein: CASSPFSGDNTGELFF. The J gene is TRBJ2-2, the V gene TRBV27; 8 bases match TRBD2. This CDR3 is 16 amino acids long. Germline CDR1 is MNHEY and CDR2 is SMNVEV (reference sequence). J was trimmed by 2 bases and V by 5 bases; bases with no gene match: 7.

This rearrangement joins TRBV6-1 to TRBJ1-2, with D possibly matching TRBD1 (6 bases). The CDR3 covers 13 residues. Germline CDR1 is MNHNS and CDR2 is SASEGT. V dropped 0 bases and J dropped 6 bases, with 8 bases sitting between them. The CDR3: CASSEAPGDGYTF. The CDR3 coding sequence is TGTGCCAGCAGTGAAGCGCCAGGGGATGGCTACACCTTC.

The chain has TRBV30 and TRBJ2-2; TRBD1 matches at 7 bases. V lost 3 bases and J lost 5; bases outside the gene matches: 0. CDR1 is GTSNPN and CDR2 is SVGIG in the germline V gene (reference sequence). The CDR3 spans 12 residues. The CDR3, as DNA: TGTGCCTGGAGGACAGGGACCGGGGAGCTGTTTTTT. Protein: CAWRTGTGELFF.

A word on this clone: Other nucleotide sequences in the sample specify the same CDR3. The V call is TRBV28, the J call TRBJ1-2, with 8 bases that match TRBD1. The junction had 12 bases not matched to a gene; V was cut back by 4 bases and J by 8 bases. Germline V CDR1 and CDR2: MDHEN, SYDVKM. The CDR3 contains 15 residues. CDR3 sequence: CASSSPGTGLWGYTF. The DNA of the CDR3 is TGTGCCAGCAGTTCCCCCGGGACAGGTTTATGGGGCTACACCTTC.

The CDR3 protein is CAWTGVGQLAGETQYF. The CDR3 DNA reads as TGTGCCTGGACGGGGGTGGGGCAGTTAGCGGGAGAGACCCAGTACTTC. The chain is built from TRBV30 and TRBJ2-5, with TRBD2 matching 7 bases. With V trimmed by 4 bases and J by 4 bases, 15 bases remained unmatched. The CDR3 is 16 residues long. Germline assignment: CDR1 GTSNPN and CDR2 SVGIG (reference sequence).

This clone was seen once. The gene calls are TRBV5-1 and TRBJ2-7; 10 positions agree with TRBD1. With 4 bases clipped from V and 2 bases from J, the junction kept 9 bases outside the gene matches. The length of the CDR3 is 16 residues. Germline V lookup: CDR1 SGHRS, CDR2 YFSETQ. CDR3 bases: TGCGCCAGCAGCCGACAGCAGACAGGGGGCCCCTACGAGCAGTACTTC. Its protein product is CASSRQQTGGPYEQYF.

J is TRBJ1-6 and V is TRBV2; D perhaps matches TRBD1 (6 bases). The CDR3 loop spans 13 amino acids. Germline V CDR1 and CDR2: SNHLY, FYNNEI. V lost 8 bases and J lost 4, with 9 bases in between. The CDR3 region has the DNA TGTGCCAGCCGACAGGTGTATAATTCACCCCTCCACTTT. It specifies CASRQVYNSPLHF.

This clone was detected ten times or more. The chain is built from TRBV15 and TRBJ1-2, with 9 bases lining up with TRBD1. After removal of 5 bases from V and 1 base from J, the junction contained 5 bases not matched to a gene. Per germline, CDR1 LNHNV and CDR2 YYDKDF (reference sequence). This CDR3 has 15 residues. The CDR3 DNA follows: TGTGCCACCAGCGAAGGGACAGGGTATAACTATGGCTACACCTTC. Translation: CATSEGTGYNYGYTF.

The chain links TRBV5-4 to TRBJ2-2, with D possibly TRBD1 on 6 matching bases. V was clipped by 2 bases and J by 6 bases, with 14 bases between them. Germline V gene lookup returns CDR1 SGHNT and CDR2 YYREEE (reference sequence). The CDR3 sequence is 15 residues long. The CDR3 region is CASSLPGHRAGELFF. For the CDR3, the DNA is TGTGCCAGCAGCTTACCGGGACATCGGGCCGGGGAGCTGTTTTTT.

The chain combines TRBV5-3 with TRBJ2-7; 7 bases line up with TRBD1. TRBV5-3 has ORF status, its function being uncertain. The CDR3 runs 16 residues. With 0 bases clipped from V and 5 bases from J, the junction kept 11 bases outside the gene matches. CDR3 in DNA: TGTGCCAGAAGCTTGGCCCCCCCAGGGGGTCGGCACGAGCAGTACTTC. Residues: CARSLAPPGGRHEQYF.

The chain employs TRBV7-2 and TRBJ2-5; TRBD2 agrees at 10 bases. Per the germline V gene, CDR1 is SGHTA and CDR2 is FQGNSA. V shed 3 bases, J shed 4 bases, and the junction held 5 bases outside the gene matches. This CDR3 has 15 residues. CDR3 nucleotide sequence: TGTGCCAGCAGCTTCCAGCGGGGGGGCGGAGAGACCCAGTACTTC. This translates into CASSFQRGGGETQYF. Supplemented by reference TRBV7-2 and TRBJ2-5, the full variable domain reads GAGVSQSPSNKVTEKGKDVELRCDPISGHTALYWYRQSLGQGLEFLIYFQGNSAPDKSGLPSDRFSAERTGGSVSTLTIQRTQQEDSAVYLCASSFQRGGGETQYFGPGTRLLVL.

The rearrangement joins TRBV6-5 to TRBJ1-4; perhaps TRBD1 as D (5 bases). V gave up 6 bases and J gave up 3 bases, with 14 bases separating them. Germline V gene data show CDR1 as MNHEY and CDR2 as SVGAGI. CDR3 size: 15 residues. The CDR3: CASSRGTVSNEKLFF. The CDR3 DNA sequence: TGTGCCAGCAGCCGGGGGACGGTTTCTAATGAAAAACTGTTTTTT.

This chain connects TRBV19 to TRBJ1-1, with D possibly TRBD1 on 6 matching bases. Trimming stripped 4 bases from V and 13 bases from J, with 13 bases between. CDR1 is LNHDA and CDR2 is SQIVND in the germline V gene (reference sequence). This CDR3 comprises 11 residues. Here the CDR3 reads CASSTRRQDFF. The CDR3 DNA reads TGTGCCAGTAGTACCCGACGACAGGATTTCTTT.

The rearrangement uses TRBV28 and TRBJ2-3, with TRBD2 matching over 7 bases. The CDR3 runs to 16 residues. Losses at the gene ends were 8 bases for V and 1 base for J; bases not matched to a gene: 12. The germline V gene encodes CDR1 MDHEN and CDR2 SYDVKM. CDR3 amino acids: CASRWASGGGTDTQYF. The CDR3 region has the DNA TGTGCCAGCCGTTGGGCTAGCGGTGGGGGCACAGATACGCAGTATTTT.

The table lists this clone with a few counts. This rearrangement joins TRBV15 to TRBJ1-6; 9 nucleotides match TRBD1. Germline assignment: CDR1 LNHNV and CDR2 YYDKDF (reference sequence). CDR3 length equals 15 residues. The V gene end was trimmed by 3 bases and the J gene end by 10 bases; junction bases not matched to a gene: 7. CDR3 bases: TGTGCCACCAGCAGGGACAGGGGTTATAGCTCACCCCTCCACTTT. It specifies CATSRDRGYSSPLHF.

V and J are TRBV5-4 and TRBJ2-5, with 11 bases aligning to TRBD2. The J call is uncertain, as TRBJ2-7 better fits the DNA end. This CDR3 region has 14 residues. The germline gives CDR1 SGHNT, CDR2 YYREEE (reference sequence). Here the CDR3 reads CASRELAGDYEQYF. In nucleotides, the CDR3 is TGTGCCAGCAGGGAACTAGCGGGGGACTACGAGCAGTACTTC.

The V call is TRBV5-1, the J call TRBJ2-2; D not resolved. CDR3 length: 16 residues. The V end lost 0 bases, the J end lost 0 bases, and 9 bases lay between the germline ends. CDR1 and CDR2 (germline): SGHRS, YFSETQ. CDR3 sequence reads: CASSLELPANTGELFF. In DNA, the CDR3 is TGCGCCAGCAGCTTGGAGTTACCGGCGAACACCGGGGAGCTGTTTTTT.

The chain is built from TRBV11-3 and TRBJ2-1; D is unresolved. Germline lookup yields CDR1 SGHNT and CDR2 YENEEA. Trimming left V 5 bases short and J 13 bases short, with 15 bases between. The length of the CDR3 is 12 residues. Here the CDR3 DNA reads TGTGCCAGCAGCCTCGAAGGTACTACCCAGTTCTTC. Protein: CASSLEGTTQFF.

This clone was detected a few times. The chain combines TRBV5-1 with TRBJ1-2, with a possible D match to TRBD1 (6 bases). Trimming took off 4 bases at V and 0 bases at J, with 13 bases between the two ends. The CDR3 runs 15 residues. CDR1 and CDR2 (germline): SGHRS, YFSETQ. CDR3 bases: TGCGCCAGCAGCCAGGACAGACCACCTAACTATGGCTACACCTTC. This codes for CASSQDRPPNYGYTF.

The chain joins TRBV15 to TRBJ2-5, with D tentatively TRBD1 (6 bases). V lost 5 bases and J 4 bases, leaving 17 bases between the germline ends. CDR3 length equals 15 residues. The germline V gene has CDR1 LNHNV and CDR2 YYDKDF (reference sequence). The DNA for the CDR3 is TGTGCCACCAGCCCATACGACAGGCAGGGAGAGACCCAGTACTTC. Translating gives CATSPYDRQGETQYF.